Each of the 19 T cell receptor beta chains below was sequenced from the same sample in a study of blood T cell repertoires in COVID-19. Profiling relied on immunoSEQ multiplex PCR, and the TCRdb table lists in-frame clones only, not all of them. The sample comprises under 200,000 clones, approximately 87% of which are singletons, and around 10% rests with the top ten. Sequencing used peripheral blood. The receptors were gathered from a woman between 65 and 79 years old with COVID-19, enrolled during active disease.

The chain has TRBV20-1 and TRBJ2-2; TRBD2 aligns across 8 bases. CDR1 and CDR2 (germline): DFQATT, SNEGSKA (reference sequence). Trimming cost V 3 bases and J 2 bases; bases outside gene matches: 8. The CDR3 has 16 residues. The CDR3 sequence is CSASSLAGSNTGELFF. The CDR3 DNA reads as TGCAGTGCTAGTAGTTTAGCGGGGTCAAACACCGGGGAGCTGTTTTTT.

The chain carries TRBV7-9 and TRBJ2-1; TRBD2 is a possible D gene (6 bases). The CDR3 consists of 14 residues. V was shortened by 0 bases and J by 7 bases, with 10 bases between the two germline ends. Germline V gene lookup returns CDR1 SEHNR and CDR2 FQNEAQ (reference sequence). The DNA for the CDR3 is TGTGCCAGCAGCTTAGCGGGAGGCGGGAATGAGCAGTTCTTC. Translated: CASSLAGGGNEQFF.

V is TRBV3-1 (or the pseudogene TRBV3-2) and J is TRBJ2-1; 8 positions agree with TRBD2. Germline V gives CDR1 LGHDT, CDR2 YNNKEL (reference sequence). Germline trimming cut 5 bases from V and 4 bases from J; bases unmatched to any gene: 7. The CDR3 has 15 amino acids. The CDR3 here is CASSSGGGEYNEQFF. The CDR3 DNA reads TGTGCCAGCAGCTCGGGGGGGGGCGAATACAATGAGCAGTTCTTC.

This clone has more than one count but fewer than ten. In nucleotides, the CDR3 is TGTGCCAGCAGTGCGCGGGGCGAAAAACTGTTTTTT. Translated: CASSARGEKLFF. The chain employs TRBV2 and TRBJ1-4, with D perhaps matching TRBD1 (5 bases). The CDR3 is 12 amino acids. V was pared by 4 bases and J by 8 bases, with 8 bases between. Germline V lookup: CDR1 SNHLY, CDR2 FYNNEI. The entire variable domain, with the rest obtained from reference TRBV2 and TRBJ1-4, is as follows: EPEVTQTPSHQVTQMGQEVILRCVPISNHLYFYWYRQILGQKVEFLVSFYNNEISEKSEIFDDQFSVERPDGSNFTLKIRSTKLEDSAMYFCASSARGEKLFFGSGTQLSVL.

The chain combines TRBV3-1 (or the pseudogene TRBV3-2) with TRBJ2-7, with 12 bases identical to TRBD1. Germline lookup yields CDR1 LGHDT and CDR2 YNNKEL (reference sequence). Trimming removed 4 bases from V and 5 bases from J; junction bases left unmatched: 9. This CDR3 has 16 residues. The CDR3 DNA is TGTGCCAGCAGCCCGGAACGGGACAGGGGGCGCCACGAGCAGTACTTC. Amino acids: CASSPERDRGRHEQYF.

The chain couples TRBV5-6 to TRBJ1-5, with 7 bases aligning to TRBD1. The CDR3 loop spans 17 amino acids. Germline values: CDR1 SGHDT, CDR2 YYEEEE. V was clipped by 0 bases and J by 5 bases; unmatched bases: 11. CDR3 loop: CASSLATGAAPYQPQHF. The CDR3 DNA sequence: TGTGCCAGCAGCTTGGCAACAGGGGCGGCCCCCTATCAGCCCCAGCATTTT. Drawing the rest from reference TRBV5-6 and TRBJ1-5, the complete variable domain is DAGVTQSPTHLIKTRGQQVTLRCSPKSGHDTVSWYQQALGQGPQFIFQYYEEEERQRGNFPDRFSGHQFPNYSSELNVNALLLGDSALYLCASSLATGAAPYQPQHFGDGTRLSIL.

The chain links TRBV6-5 to TRBJ2-1; weak D call: TRBD1 (5 bases). V was cut by 0 bases and J by 5 bases, with 8 bases left in between. The germline gives CDR1 MNHEY, CDR2 SVGAGI. This CDR3 region has 14 residues. The CDR3 bases are TGTGCCAGCAGTTACTCCCAGGGTAACAATGAGCAGTTCTTC. Its protein is CASSYSQGNNEQFF.

This clone is a singleton in its sample. The CDR3 sequence is CASSIDRSGGIDEQFF. The CDR3, as DNA: TGTGCCAGTAGTATAGATCGCTCAGGGGGCATCGATGAGCAGTTCTTC. The chain is built from TRBV19 and TRBJ2-1, with 8 bases fitting TRBD1. This CDR3 has 16 amino acids. The V gene's germline CDR1 is LNHDA and CDR2 SQIVND (reference sequence). Germline trimming cut 0 bases from V and 8 bases from J; bases unmatched to any gene: 9. The variable domain in full, with the rest retrieved from reference TRBV19 and TRBJ2-1, is DGGITQSPKYLFRKEGQNVTLSCEQNLNHDAMYWYRQDPGQGLRLIYYSQIVNDFQKGDIAEGYSVSREKKESFPLTVTSAQKNPTAFYLCASSIDRSGGIDEQFFGPGTRLTVL.

This clone was detected only a few times. CDR3 protein: CASSQAREGGNQPQHF. The CDR3 nucleotides read TGTGCCAGCAGCCAAGCAAGGGAAGGGGGCAATCAGCCCCAGCATTTT. The chain has TRBV4-2 and TRBJ1-5, with a possible D match to TRBD1 (5 bases). Germline V gene lookup returns CDR1 LGHNA and CDR2 YNFKEQ. V was shortened by 1 base and J by 2 bases, with 12 bases between the two germline ends. The CDR3 is made up of 16 amino acids.

The V and J genes are TRBV3-1 (or the pseudogene TRBV3-2) and TRBJ1-5; D unclear. In germline, CDR1 is LGHDT, CDR2 YNNKEL (reference sequence). V dropped 1 base and J dropped 0 bases, with 7 bases sitting between them. The CDR3 has 15 amino acids. In DNA form, the CDR3 reads TGTGCCAGCAGCCAAGGGGGAGGTAGCAATCAGCCCCAGCATTTT. It specifies CASSQGGGSNQPQHF.

The V gene is TRBV4-1, the J gene TRBJ2-5, with 7 positions matching TRBD1. This CDR3 is 15 amino acids long. The J segment lost 4 bases and the V segment lost 2 bases, leaving 7 bases of the junction unmatched. CDR1 is MGHRA and CDR2 is YSYEKL in the germline V gene. The DNA for the CDR3 is TGCGCCAGCAGCCAACCAGACAGGGTCTCAGAGACCCAGTACTTC. It specifies CASSQPDRVSETQYF.

The chain employs TRBV28 and TRBJ2-3; D may be TRBD2 (6 bases). This CDR3 has 16 residues. Germline V gene sequence: CDR1 MDHEN, CDR2 SYDVKM. V was trimmed by 3 bases and J by 4 bases, leaving 17 bases between them. The CDR3 sequence: CASSFQTGGFADTQYF. The CDR3 bases are TGTGCCAGCAGTTTCCAAACCGGAGGGTTCGCAGATACGCAGTATTTT. Full variable domain (missing parts from reference TRBV28 and TRBJ2-3): DVKVTQSSRYLVKRTGEKVFLECVQDMDHENMFWYRQDPGLGLRLIYFSYDVKMKEKGDIPEGYSVSREKKERFSLILESASTNQTSMYLCASSFQTGGFADTQYFGPGTRLTVL.

This chain uses TRBV5-1 with TRBJ2-2, with TRBD2 matching 13 bases. Germline values: CDR1 SGHRS, CDR2 YFSETQ. V was clipped by 1 base and J by 1 base; unmatched bases: 4. This CDR3 has 18 amino acids. CDR3 sequence reads: CASSLFRTSGGNTGELFF. CDR3 in DNA: TGCGCCAGCAGCTTGTTCAGGACTAGCGGGGGGAACACCGGGGAGCTGTTTTTT. Full variable domain (outside the CDR3, taken from reference TRBV5-1 and TRBJ2-2): KAGVTQTPRYLIKTRGQQVTLSCSPISGHRSVSWYQQTPGQGLQFLFEYFSETQRNKGNFPGRFSGRQFSNSRSEMNVSTLELGDSALYLCASSLFRTSGGNTGELFFGEGSRLTVL.

The chain has TRBV5-4 and TRBJ1-2; 9 bases fit TRBD1. Germline trimming cut 4 bases from V and 6 bases from J; bases unmatched to any gene: 10. CDR3 size: 15 residues. The germline V gene encodes CDR1 SGHNT and CDR2 YYREEE (reference sequence). The CDR3: CASSLTWTGDHGYTF. As DNA, the CDR3 is TGTGCCAGCAGCCTCACCTGGACAGGGGATCATGGCTACACCTTC. The whole variable domain, remainder taken from reference TRBV5-4 and TRBJ1-2, is ETGVTQSPTHLIKTRGQQVTLRCSSQSGHNTVSWYQQALGQGPQFIFQYYREEENGRGNFPPRFSGLQFPNYSSELNVNALELDDSALYLCASSLTWTGDHGYTFGSGTRLTVV.

The chain recombines TRBV2 with TRBJ2-5; no definite D call. Trimming took off 8 bases at V and 1 base at J, with 8 bases between the two ends. Germline V lookup: CDR1 SNHLY, CDR2 FYNNEI. The CDR3 consists of 12 residues. The CDR3 nucleotides are TGTGCCAGCCAGTCCCTCCAAGAGACCCAGTACTTC. This codes for CASQSLQETQYF. The full variable domain, rest sourced from reference TRBV2 and TRBJ2-5, is EPEVTQTPSHQVTQMGQEVILRCVPISNHLYFYWYRQILGQKVEFLVSFYNNEISEKSEIFDDQFSVERPDGSNFTLKIRSTKLEDSAMYFCASQSLQETQYFGPGTRLLVL.

Only one count was recorded for this clone. This chain joins TRBV28 and TRBJ1-6; 10 bases align to TRBD1. With 6 bases clipped from V and 13 bases from J, the junction kept 9 bases outside the gene matches. The germline V gene encodes CDR1 MDHEN and CDR2 SYDVKM. This CDR3 has 14 amino acids. The CDR3 loop is CASRITGTGDPLHF. The CDR3 nucleotides are TGTGCCAGCAGAATCACCGGGACAGGGGATCCCCTCCACTTT.

V is TRBV27 and J is TRBJ2-1; TRBD2 is a possible D gene (7 bases). V was cut by 5 bases and J by 7 bases, with 15 bases left in between. This CDR3 contains 14 residues. Germline CDR1 reads MNHEY; CDR2 reads SMNVEV (reference sequence). This CDR3 is CASSPPGGFNEQFF. CDR3 DNA sequence: TGTGCCAGCAGTCCCCCGGGGGGCTTTAATGAGCAGTTCTTC.

This clone showed up just a few times. The chain employs TRBV4-1 and TRBJ2-1, with 9 positions matching TRBD2. V was pared by 4 bases and J by 9 bases, with 10 bases of the junction left unmatched. CDR3 length equals 15 residues. CDR1 and CDR2 from the germline V gene are MGHRA and YSYEKL. The CDR3 here is CASSPWSSGGGEQFF. Here the CDR3 DNA reads TGCGCCAGCAGCCCCTGGAGTAGCGGGGGTGGTGAGCAGTTCTTC.

This chain joins TRBV18 and TRBJ1-1, with D unresolved. CDR1 is KGHSH and CDR2 is LQKENI in the germline V gene. The CDR3 is made up of 14 amino acids. V was shortened by 1 base and J by 5 bases, with 11 bases between the two germline ends. CDR3 in DNA: TGTGCCAGCTCACCACTGCGCGTATTGACTGAAGCTTTCTTT. Protein product: CASSPLRVLTEAFF.